The T cell receptor (beta chain) under discussion was sequenced for a study of blood T cells in healthy people across ages. Findings of the study overall: Conclusively comparing naive with antigen-experienced cells was impossible with unsorted PBMCs.

The V gene lost 0 bases and the J gene lost 0 bases, with 10 bases spanning the gap. The germline V gene has CDR1 SGDLS and CDR2 YYNGEE. This CDR3 spans 15 amino acids. Around 10 milliliters of peripheral blood were drawn from each donor. Total RNA amounts of at least 5.5 micrograms were extracted per sample. With a J-beta primer mix and a sample-barcoded 5' primer, a second PCR ran about 7 to 11 cycles. Each sample provided no less than 2.5 million CDR3-containing paired-end reads. MiXCR, run by TCRdb on the 5' RACE reads, gives a single entry per CDR3 protein. Seen here are some 780,000 distinct CDR3 sequences, around three fifths observed once, and the top ten hold around 25%. This clonotype was detected only a few times. What it binds is unknown.

The rearrangement uses TRBV9 and TRBJ2-7; tentatively, D is TRBD2 (6 bases). The sample comprised blood. The source is a middle-aged man in good health. The CDR3 DNA reads TGTGCCAGCAGCGTAGCTGGGGGACTCTCCTACGAGCAGTACTTC. This translates into CASSVAGGLSYEQYF. Full variable domain (missing parts from reference TRBV9 and TRBJ2-7): DSGVTQTPKHLITATGQRVTLRCSPRSGDLSVYWYQQSLDQGLQFLIQYYNGEERAKGNILERFSAQQFPDLHSELNLSSLELGDSALYFCASSVAGGLSYEQYFGPGTRLTVT.